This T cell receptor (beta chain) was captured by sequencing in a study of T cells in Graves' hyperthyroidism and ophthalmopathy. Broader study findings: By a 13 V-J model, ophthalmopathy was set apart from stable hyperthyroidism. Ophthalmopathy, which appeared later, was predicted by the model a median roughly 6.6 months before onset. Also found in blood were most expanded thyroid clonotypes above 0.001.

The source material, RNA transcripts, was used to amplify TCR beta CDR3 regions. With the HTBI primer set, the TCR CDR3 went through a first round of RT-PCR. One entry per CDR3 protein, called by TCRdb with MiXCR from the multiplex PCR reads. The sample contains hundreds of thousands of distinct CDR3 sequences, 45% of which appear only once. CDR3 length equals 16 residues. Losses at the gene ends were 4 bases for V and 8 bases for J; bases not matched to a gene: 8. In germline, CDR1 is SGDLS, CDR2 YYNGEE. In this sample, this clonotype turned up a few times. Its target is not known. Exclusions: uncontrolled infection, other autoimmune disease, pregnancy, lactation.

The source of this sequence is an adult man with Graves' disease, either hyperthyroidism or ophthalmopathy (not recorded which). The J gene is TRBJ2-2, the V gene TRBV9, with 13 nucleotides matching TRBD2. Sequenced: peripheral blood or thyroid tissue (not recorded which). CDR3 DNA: TGTGCCAGCAGCCCCGGGACTAGCGGGATAACAGGGGAGCTGTTTTTT. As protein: CASSPGTSGITGELFF.